This TCR beta chain was sequenced for a study of CD8 T cells in Susac syndrome. After extraction with the RNeasy kit, 0.5 to 1 ug of the RNA was reverse transcribed using random hexamers. TCRdb used MiXCR to reprocess the immunoSEQ multiplex PCR reads, holding one entry per CDR3 protein. The table records about 140,000 distinct CDR3 sequences, 94% of them present only once. The J segment lost 6 bases and the V segment lost 3 bases, leaving 5 bases of the junction unmatched. From germline, CDR1 is SGDLS and CDR2 YYNGEE. This CDR3 is built from 14 residues. Input material: CD8+ T cells from PBMCs. The rearrangement links TRBV9 to TRBJ1-5; 8 bases match TRBD1. The clonotype comes from a human donor in good health. The CDR3 reads CASSEGQGCQPQHF. The CDR3 coding sequence is TGTGCCAGCAGCGAAGGACAGGGCTGTCAGCCCCAGCATTTT.